Detailed here is one TCR beta chain. Its antigen is still unknown. This specimen belongs to a study of T cell responses to AZD1222 COVID-19 vaccine. The CDR3 sequence is 13 residues long. With 6 bases removed from V and 0 bases from J, the gap between germline ends came to 8 bases. Data came from immunoSEQ multiplex PCR; TCRdb stores just in-frame clones and leaves some out. The sample comprises approximately 150,000 clones, roughly nine tenths of which are singletons, and 1.9% rests with the top ten. Study-wide points: Females outnumbered males among donors, who were mostly white British; clonal diversity was possibly underestimated.

The origin of this receptor is an adult in good health. This chain uses TRBV12-3 or TRBV12-4 with TRBJ1-1, with D hard to call. The source was peripheral blood, collected on day 0 of AZD1222 vaccination. CDR3: CASSQTLNTEAFF. CDR3 DNA: TGTGCCAGCAGCCAAACACTGAACACTGAAGCTTTCTTT.